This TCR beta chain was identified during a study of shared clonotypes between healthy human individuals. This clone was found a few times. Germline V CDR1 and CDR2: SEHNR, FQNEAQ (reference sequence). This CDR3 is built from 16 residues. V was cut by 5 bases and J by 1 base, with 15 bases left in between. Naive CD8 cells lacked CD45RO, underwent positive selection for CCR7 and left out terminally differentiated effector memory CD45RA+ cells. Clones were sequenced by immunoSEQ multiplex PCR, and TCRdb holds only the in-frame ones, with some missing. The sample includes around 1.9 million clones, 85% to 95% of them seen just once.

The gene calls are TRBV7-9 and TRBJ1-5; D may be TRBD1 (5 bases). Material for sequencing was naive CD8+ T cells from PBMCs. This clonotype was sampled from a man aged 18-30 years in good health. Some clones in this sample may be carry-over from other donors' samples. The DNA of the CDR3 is TGTGCCAGCAGCCATCGGACGGGGACCAGCAATCAGCCCCAGCATTTT. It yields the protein CASSHRTGTSNQPQHF.